The source of this T cell receptor (beta chain) is a study of cytomegalovirus exposure and HLA in healthy donors. Overall study context: Roughly 89 million unique TCR sequences came from HLA-typed donors in an early release.

The study ran its PCR with 60 Vbeta and 13 Jbeta primers. The table came from immunoSEQ multiplex PCR; TCRdb's copy has only in-frame clones and leaves some out. The repertoire includes some 150,000 clones, 80% of them detected once, and under 6% sits in the top ten. To note about this clone: The antigen is unknown.

General study findings and limits: In an earlier analysis, productive rearrangement rates for most beta V segments clustered near 87% or 30%. TRBV6-2, TRBV6-3 and some other V segments were unresolvable in 87-base-pair reads.

V was cut by 1 base and J by 1 base, with 9 bases left in between. Germline values: CDR1 MNHNS, CDR2 SASEGT. This CDR3 has 15 residues. Sequencing used PBMCs. This sequence was found in a young man in good health and CMV-seronegative. The chain carries TRBV6-1 and TRBJ2-3; D may be TRBD2 (6 bases). The CDR3 DNA follows: TGTGCCAGCAGTGAAGGGGGACTTGGCACAGATACGCAGTATTTT. It specifies CASSEGGLGTDTQYF.